This TCR beta chain was identified during a study of vaccination and CD4 T cells after COVID-19. Specified treatment: roughly 10-day PBMC culture with coronavirus spike peptide pools or control peptides (ViraFEST assay). Details on this clonotype: Its antigen remains unidentified.

Cultured CD4+ T-cell DNA underwent Oncomine TCR Beta short-read sequencing. Via MiXCR, TCRdb re-called the PCR reads, giving one row per CDR3 protein. Among 15,000 or so distinct CDR3 sequences listed, approximately 50% were seen once. The clonotype originates from a human donor who received a COVID-19 vaccine. Material: CD4+ T cells from blood, cultured in vitro, obtained before SARS-CoV-2 vaccination.

The CDR3 sequence is CASSPRIGPETQYF. The CDR3, as DNA: TGTGCCAGCAGCCCTAGGATAGGGCCGGAGACCCAGTACTTC. This sequence joins TRBV7-9 and TRBJ2-5, with D unclear. Germline V gene data show CDR1 as SEHNR and CDR2 as FQNEAQ (reference sequence). This CDR3 has 14 residues. V shed 5 bases and J shed 5 bases, with 15 bases lying between them. The variable domain in full, completed from reference TRBV7-9 and TRBJ2-5, reads DTGVSQNPRHKITKRGQNVTFRCDPISEHNRLYWYRQTLGQGPEFLTYFQNEAQLEKSRLLSDRFSAERPKGSFSTLEIQRTEQGDSAMYLCASSPRIGPETQYFGPGTRLLVL.